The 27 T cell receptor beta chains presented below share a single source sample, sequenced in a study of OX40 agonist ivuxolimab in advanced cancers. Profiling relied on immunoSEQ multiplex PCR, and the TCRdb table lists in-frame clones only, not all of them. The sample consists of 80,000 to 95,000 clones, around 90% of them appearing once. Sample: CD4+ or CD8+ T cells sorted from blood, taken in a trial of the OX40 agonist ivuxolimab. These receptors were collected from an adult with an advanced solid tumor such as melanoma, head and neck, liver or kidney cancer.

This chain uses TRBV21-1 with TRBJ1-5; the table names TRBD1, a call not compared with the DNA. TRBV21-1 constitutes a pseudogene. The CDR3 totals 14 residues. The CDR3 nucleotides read TGTGCCAGCAGCAAAAACAGGGACCATCAGCCCCAGCATTTT. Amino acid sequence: CASSKNRDHQPQHF.

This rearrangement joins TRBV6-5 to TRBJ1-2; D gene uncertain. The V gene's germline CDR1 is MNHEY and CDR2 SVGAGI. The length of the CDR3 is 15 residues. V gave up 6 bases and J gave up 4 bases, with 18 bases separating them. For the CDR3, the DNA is TGTGCCAGCAGAACCGGCCCGGGCCAAGGCTATGGCTACACCTTC. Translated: CASRTGPGQGYGYTF.

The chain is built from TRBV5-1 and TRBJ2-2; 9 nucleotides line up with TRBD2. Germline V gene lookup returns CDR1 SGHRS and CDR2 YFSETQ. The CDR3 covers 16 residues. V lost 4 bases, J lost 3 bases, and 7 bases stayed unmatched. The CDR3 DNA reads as TGCGCCAGCAGCGGCCGCGGGGGGGACCACACCGGGGAGCTGTTTTTT. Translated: CASSGRGGDHTGELFF.

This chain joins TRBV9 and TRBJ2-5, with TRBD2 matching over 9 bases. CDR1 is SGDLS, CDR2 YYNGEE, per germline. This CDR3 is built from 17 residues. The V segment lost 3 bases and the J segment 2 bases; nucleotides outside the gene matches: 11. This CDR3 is CASSGGTVTSGQETQYF. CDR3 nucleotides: TGTGCCAGCAGCGGCGGCACCGTGACTAGCGGACAAGAGACCCAGTACTTC.

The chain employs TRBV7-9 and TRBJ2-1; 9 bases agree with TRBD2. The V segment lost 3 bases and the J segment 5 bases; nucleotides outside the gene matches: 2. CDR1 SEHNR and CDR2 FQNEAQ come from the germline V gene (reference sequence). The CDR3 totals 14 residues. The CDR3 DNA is TGTGCCAGCAGCTTTATAGCGGGGGACAATGAGCAGTTCTTC. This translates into CASSFIAGDNEQFF. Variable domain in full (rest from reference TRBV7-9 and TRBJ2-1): DTGVSQNPRHKITKRGQNVTFRCDPISEHNRLYWYRQTLGQGPEFLTYFQNEAQLEKSRLLSDRFSAERPKGSFSTLEIQRTEQGDSAMYLCASSFIAGDNEQFFGPGTRLTVL.

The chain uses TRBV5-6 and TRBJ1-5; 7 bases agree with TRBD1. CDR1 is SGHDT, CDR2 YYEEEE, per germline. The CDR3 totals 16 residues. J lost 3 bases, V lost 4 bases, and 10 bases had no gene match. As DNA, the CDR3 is TGTGCCAGCAGCCAAGGGGGCAGGGGTAACAATCAGCCCCAGCATTTT. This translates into CASSQGGRGNNQPQHF. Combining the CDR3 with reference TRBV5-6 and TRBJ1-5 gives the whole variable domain DAGVTQSPTHLIKTRGQQVTLRCSPKSGHDTVSWYQQALGQGPQFIFQYYEEEERQRGNFPDRFSGHQFPNYSSELNVNALLLGDSALYLCASSQGGRGNNQPQHFGDGTRLSIL.

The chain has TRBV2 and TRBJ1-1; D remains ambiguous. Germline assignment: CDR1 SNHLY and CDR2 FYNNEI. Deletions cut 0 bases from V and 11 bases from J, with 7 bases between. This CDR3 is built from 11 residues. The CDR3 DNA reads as TGTGCCAGCAGTGAAGCTATGGGGGCTTTCTTT. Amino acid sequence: CASSEAMGAFF.

In DNA form, the CDR3 reads TGTGCCAGCAGCTTTTTAATGGATTACGAGCAGTACTTC. Amino acids: CASSFLMDYEQYF. The V and J genes are TRBV7-2 and TRBJ2-7, with no clear D. Germline CDR1 reads SGHTA; CDR2 reads FQGNSA. The CDR3 sequence is 13 residues long. V lost 3 bases to trimming and J lost 4 bases, with 10 bases between them.

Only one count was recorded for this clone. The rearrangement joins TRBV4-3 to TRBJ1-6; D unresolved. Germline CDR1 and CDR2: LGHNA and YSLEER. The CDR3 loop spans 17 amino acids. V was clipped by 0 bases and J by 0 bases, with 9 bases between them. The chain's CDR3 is CASSQDGGHSYNSPLHF. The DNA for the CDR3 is TGCGCCAGCAGCCAAGATGGAGGGCACTCCTATAATTCACCCCTCCACTTT.

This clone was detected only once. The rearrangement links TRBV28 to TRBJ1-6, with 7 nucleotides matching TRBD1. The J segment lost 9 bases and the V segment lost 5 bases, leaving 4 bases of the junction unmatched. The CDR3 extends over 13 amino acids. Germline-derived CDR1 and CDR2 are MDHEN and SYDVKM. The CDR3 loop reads CASSPRGISPLHF. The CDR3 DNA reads TGTGCCAGCAGTCCCAGGGGGATTTCACCCCTCCACTTT. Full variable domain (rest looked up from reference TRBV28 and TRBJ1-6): DVKVTQSSRYLVKRTGEKVFLECVQDMDHENMFWYRQDPGLGLRLIYFSYDVKMKEKGDIPEGYSVSREKKERFSLILESASTNQTSMYLCASSPRGISPLHFGNGTRLTVT.

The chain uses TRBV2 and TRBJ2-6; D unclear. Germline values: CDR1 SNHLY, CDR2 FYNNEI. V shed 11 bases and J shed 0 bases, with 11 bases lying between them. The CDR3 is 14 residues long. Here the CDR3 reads CAGTDISGANVLTF. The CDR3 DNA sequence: TGTGCCGGCACTGACATCTCTGGGGCCAACGTCCTGACTTTC.

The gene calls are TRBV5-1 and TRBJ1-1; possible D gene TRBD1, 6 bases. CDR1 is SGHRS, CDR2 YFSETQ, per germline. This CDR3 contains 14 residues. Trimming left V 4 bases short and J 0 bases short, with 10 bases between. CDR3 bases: TGCGCCAGCAGCATCGACAGGATGAACACTGAAGCTTTCTTT. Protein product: CASSIDRMNTEAFF.

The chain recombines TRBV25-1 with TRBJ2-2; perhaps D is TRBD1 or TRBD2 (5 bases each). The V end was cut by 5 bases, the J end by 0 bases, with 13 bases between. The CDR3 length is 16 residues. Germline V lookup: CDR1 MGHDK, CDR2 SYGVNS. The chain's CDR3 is CASSSPGPANTGELFF. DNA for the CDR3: TGTGCCAGCAGTAGCCCGGGACCAGCGAACACCGGGGAGCTGTTTTTT.

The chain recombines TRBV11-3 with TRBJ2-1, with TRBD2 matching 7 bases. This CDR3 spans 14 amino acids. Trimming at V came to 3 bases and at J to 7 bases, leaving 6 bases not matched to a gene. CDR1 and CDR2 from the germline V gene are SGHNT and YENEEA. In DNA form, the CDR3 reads TGTGCCAGCAGCTTGGGCGGGAGTGTGAATGAGCAGTTCTTC. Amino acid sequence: CASSLGGSVNEQFF.

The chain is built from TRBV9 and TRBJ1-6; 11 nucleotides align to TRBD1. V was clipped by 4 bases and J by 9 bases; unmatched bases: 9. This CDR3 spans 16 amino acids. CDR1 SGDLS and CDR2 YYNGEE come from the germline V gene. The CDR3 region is CASSTSVGQGASPLHF. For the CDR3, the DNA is TGTGCCAGCAGCACCTCCGTCGGACAGGGGGCTTCACCCCTCCACTTT.

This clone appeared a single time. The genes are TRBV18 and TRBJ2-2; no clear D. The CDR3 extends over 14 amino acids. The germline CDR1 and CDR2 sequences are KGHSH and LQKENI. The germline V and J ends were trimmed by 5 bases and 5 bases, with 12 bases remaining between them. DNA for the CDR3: TGTGCCAGCTCATTCGCGATTGGGACCGGGGAGCTGTTTTTT. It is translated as CASSFAIGTGELFF.

The CDR3 is CASSPDRGVSPLHF. The CDR3, as DNA: TGTGCCAGCAGCCCTGACAGGGGAGTTTCACCCCTCCACTTT. V gene TRBV2 combines with J gene TRBJ1-6; 8 nucleotides line up with TRBD1. The germline V gene has CDR1 SNHLY and CDR2 FYNNEI. The CDR3 has 14 amino acids. V dropped 6 bases and J dropped 9; count of bases not matched to a gene: 7.

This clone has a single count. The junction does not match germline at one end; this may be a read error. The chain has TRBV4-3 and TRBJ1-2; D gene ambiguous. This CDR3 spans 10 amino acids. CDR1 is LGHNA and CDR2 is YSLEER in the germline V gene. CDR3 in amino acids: CASSPCEAPF. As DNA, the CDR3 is TGCGCCAGCAGCCCGTGCGAGGCGCCCTTC.

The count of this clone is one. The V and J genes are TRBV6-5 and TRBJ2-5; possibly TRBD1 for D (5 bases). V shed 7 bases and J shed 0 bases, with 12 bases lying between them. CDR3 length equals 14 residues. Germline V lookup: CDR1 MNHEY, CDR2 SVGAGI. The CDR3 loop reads CASKRGFHQETQYF. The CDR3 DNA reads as TGTGCCAGCAAAAGGGGTTTCCACCAAGAGACCCAGTACTTC.

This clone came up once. CDR3 amino acids: CASSLLADSSYNEQFF. The CDR3 bases are TGCGCCAGCAGCTTACTAGCAGATAGCTCCTACAATGAGCAGTTCTTC. The chain combines TRBV5-1 with TRBJ2-1; maybe TRBD2 (6 bases). CDR3 length equals 16 residues. V dropped 2 bases and J dropped 0 bases, with 12 bases sitting between them. Germline V gives CDR1 SGHRS, CDR2 YFSETQ.

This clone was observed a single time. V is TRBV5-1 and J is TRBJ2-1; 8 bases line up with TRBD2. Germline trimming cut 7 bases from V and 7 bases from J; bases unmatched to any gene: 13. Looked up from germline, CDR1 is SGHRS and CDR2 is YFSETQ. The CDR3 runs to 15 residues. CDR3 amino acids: CASGFGSGGPNEQFF. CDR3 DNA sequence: TGCGCCAGCGGGTTTGGGTCGGGAGGGCCAAATGAGCAGTTCTTC.

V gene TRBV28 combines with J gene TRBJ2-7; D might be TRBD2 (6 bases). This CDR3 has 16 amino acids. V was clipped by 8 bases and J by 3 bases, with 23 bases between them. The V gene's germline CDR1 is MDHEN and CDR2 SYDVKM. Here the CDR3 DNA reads TGTGCCAGCCTCATGAGGGCTAGCGAGAGGAACTACGAGCAGTACTTC. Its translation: CASLMRASERNYEQYF. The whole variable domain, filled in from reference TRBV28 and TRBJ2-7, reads DVKVTQSSRYLVKRTGEKVFLECVQDMDHENMFWYRQDPGLGLRLIYFSYDVKMKEKGDIPEGYSVSREKKERFSLILESASTNQTSMYLCASLMRASERNYEQYFGPGTRLTVT.

The CDR3 is CASSDPNQPQHF. In nucleotides, the CDR3 is TGTGCCAGCAGTGATCCCAATCAGCCCCAGCATTTT. The V gene is TRBV6-5, the J gene TRBJ1-5; no firm D call. The germline V gene has CDR1 MNHEY and CDR2 SVGAGI. The CDR3 has 12 residues. Trimming stripped 5 bases from V and 3 bases from J, with 5 bases between.

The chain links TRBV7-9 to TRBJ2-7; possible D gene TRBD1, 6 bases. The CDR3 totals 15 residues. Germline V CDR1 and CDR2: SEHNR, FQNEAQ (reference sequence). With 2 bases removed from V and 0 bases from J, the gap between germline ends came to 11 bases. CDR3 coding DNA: TGTGCCAGCAGCTTAACAGGGCTTGACTCCTACGAGCAGTACTTC. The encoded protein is CASSLTGLDSYEQYF.

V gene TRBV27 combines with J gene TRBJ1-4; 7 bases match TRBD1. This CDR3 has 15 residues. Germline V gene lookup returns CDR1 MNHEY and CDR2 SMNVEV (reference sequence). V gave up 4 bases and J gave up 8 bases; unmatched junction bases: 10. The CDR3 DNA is TGTGCCAGCAGTTCGTTGGAGGGGGCCCGGGAAAAACTGTTTTTT. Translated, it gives CASSSLEGAREKLFF.

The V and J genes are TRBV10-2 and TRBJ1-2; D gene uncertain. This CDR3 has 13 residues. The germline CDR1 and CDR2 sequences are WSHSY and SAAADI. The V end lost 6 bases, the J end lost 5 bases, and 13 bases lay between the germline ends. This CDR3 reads CASRGGSWYGYTF. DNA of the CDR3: TGCGCCAGCAGGGGAGGGTCGTGGTATGGCTACACCTTC.

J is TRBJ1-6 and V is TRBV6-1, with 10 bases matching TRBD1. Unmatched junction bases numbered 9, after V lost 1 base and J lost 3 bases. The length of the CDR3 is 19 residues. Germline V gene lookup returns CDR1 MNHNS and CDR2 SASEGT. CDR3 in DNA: TGTGCCAGCAGTGAAGGGGACAGGGGAAGGGTTCTCTATAATTCACCCCTCCACTTT. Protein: CASSEGDRGRVLYNSPLHF.